The next 4 T cell receptor beta chains were all read from a single sample in a study of T cell responses to AZD1222 COVID-19 vaccine. Produced via immunoSEQ multiplex PCR; TCRdb's table is partial and in-frame only. This table holds 90,000 to 100,000 clones, roughly 85% found once. This sample comprised peripheral blood, obtained 28 days after the second AZD1222 dose. Receptors were obtained from an adult who received the AZD1222 COVID-19 vaccine.

There are a few counts of this clone. This chain joins TRBV19 and TRBJ2-6; unclear D gene. Germline V gene sequence: CDR1 LNHDA, CDR2 SQIVND (reference sequence). CDR3 length: 18 amino acids. Trimming cost V 4 bases and J 2 bases, with 18 bases left between them. The CDR3 spells CASSTKTPREAGANVLTF. The DNA of the CDR3 is TGTGCCAGTAGTACCAAGACCCCAAGGGAAGCTGGGGCCAACGTCCTGACTTTC.

The chain recombines TRBV7-2 with TRBJ2-1; tentatively, D is TRBD2 (5 bases). CDR1 is SGHTA, CDR2 FQGNSA, per germline. This CDR3 has 15 amino acids. The V end was cut by 5 bases, the J end by 4 bases, with 15 bases between. In DNA, the CDR3 is TGTGCCAGCAGCCCCGTGTGGGGAGCGTACAATGAGCAGTTCTTC. Its translation: CASSPVWGAYNEQFF.

The V and J genes are TRBV15 and TRBJ2-7; D call uncertain. Trimming stripped 3 bases from V and 5 bases from J, with 8 bases between. CDR3 length: 12 residues. The germline V gene encodes CDR1 LNHNV and CDR2 YYDKDF (reference sequence). The CDR3 protein is CATSRNTDEQYF. The CDR3 DNA reads as TGTGCCACCAGCAGGAATACAGACGAGCAGTACTTC.

This chain uses TRBV6-5 with TRBJ2-7; unclear D gene. The V end was cut by 2 bases, the J end by 4 bases, with 15 bases between. The CDR3 is 15 amino acids. Germline V gives CDR1 MNHEY, CDR2 SVGAGI. The CDR3 reads CASSYDSRARYEQYF. The CDR3 coding sequence is TGTGCCAGCAGTTACGACTCTCGGGCGCGGTACGAGCAGTACTTC.